The T cell receptor (beta chain) described here comes from a study of regulatory T cells in long-lasting Graves disease. As for the study in general: The antithyroid drugs taken by newly diagnosed Graves' patients had been used for under 3 months.

Time point in this sample: newly diagnosed GD, antithyroid drugs for less than 3 months. PBMCs provided the RNA from which the TCR library was made. A volume of about 9 milliliters of peripheral blood was collected in EDTA tubes. Building of the TCR beta libraries involved iRepertoire HTBI primers and Arm-PCR of CDR3 regions. TCRdb reprocessed the multiplex PCR reads via MiXCR and lists one record per CDR3 protein. This table holds approximately 390,000 distinct CDR3 sequences, 15% to 20% found once. Germline V gene data show CDR1 as ENHRY and CDR2 as SYGVKD. This CDR3 is built from 13 residues. Trimming took 6 bases from V and 9 from J; bases not matched to a gene: 5. These data were also filed under a second study, of T cells in Graves' hyperthyroidism and ophthalmopathy. That source adds: Exclusion criteria comprised uncontrolled infection, other autoimmune disease, pregnancy or lactation. RT-PCR in the first round (using the HTBI primer set) targeted the TCR CDR3.

The sample in question was peripheral blood mononuclear cells (PBMCs), obtained at new diagnosis, from a patient treated with antithyroid drugs. The chain couples TRBV10-3 to TRBJ2-1; 10 positions agree with TRBD1. The receptor comes from a woman aged 18-29 years with Graves disease. For the CDR3, the DNA is TGTGCCATCAGAGGGACAGGGGCTGCTGAGCAGTTCTTC. Protein: CAIRGTGAAEQFF.